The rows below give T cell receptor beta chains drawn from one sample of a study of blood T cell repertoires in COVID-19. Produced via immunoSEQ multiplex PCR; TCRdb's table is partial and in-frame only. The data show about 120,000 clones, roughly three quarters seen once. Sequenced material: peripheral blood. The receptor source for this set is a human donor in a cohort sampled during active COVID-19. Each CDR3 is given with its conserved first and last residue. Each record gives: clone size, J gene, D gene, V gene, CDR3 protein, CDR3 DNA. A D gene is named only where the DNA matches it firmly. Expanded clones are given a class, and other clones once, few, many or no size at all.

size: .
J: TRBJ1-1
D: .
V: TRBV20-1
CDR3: CSASPGQHEAFF
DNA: TGCAGTGCTAGTCCCGGACAACATGAAGCTTTCTTT

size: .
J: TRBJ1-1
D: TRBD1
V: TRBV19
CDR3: CASSEPPTDRAPEAFF
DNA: TGTGCCAGTAGTGAGCCCCCGACGGACAGGGCCCCGGAAGCTTTCTTT

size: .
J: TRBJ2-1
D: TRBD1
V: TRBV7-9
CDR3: CASSSTGSESSYNEQFF
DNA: TGTGCCAGCAGCTCGACAGGGTCCGAGAGCTCCTACAATGAGCAGTTCTTC

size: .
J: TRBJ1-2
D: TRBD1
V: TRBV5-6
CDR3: CASSLVRGGALGYGYTF
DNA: TGTGCCAGCAGCTTGGTCCGAGGGGGCGCGCTCGGCTATGGCTACACCTTC

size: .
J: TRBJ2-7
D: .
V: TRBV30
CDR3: CAWSGEDEQYF
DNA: TGTGCCTGGAGTGGGGAGGACGAGCAGTACTTC

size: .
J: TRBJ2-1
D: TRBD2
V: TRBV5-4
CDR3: CASSLESSGLQWQFF
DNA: TGTGCCAGCAGCTTGGAGTCTAGCGGTCTGCAATGGCAGTTCTTC

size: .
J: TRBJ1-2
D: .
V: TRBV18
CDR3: CASSPTPIGRGYTF
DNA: TGTGCCAGCTCACCCACCCCTATTGGGCGTGGCTACACCTTC

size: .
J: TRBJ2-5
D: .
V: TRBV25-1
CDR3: CASSDHRTETQYF
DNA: TGTGCCAGCAGTGACCACAGGACAGAGACCCAGTACTTC

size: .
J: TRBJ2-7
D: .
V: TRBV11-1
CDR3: CASSLVGRAAAEQYF
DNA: TGTGCCAGCAGCTTAGTCGGCAGGGCGGCGGCCGAGCAGTACTTC

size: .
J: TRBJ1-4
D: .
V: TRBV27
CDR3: CASSLSQGRTEKLFF
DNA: TGTGCCAGCAGTTTATCACAGGGTCGTACTGAAAAACTGTTTTTT

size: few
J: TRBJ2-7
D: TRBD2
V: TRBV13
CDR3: CASSLVGRAYEQYF
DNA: TGTGCCAGCAGCTTAGTGGGGAGGGCCTACGAGCAGTACTTC

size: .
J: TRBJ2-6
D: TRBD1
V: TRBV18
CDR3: CASSPYSGGGANVLTF
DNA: TGTGCCAGCTCACCTTACTCAGGGGGTGGGGCCAACGTCCTGACTTTC

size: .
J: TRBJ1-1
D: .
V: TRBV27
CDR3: CASSFGVGREAFF
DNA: TGTGCCAGCAGTTTCGGGGTAGGGCGAGAAGCTTTCTTT

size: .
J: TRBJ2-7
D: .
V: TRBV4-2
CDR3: CASSQGPRPTSYEQYF
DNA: TGTGCCAGCAGCCAAGGTCCCAGGCCTACCTCCTACGAGCAGTACTTC

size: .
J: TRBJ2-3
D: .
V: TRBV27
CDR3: CASRLQGGTDTQYF
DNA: TGTGCCAGCAGGCTGCAGGGCGGCACAGATACGCAGTATTTT

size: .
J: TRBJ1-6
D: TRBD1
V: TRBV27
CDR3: CASSLWRTGRSSLNNNSPLHF
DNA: TGTGCCAGCAGTTTATGGCGGACAGGGCGCTCATCCCTCAATAATAATTCACCCCTCCACTTT

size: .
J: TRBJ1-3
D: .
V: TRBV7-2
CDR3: CASSLAGVRDNSGNTIYF
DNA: TGTGCCAGCAGCTTAGCGGGTGTACGGGACAACTCTGGAAACACCATATATTTT

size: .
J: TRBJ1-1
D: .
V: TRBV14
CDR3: CASSQREKNTEAFF
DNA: TGTGCCAGCAGCCAACGAGAGAAAAACACTGAAGCTTTCTTT

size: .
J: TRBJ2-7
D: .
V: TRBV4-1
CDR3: CASSQEARAYEQYF
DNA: TGCGCCAGCAGCCAAGAGGCCCGTGCCTACGAGCAGTACTTC

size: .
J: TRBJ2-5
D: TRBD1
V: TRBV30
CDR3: CAWSVRGTGAKETQYF
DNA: TGTGCCTGGAGTGTACGGGGGACAGGGGCGAAAGAGACCCAGTACTTC

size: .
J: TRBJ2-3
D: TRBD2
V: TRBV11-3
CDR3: CASSQPSGLARDTQYF
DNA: TGTGCCAGCAGCCAGCCCTCGGGACTAGCAAGAGATACGCAGTATTTT

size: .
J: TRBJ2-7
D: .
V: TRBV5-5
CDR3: CASSSDRFKSYEQYF
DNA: TGTGCCAGCAGCTCTGACAGGTTCAAGTCCTACGAGCAGTACTTC

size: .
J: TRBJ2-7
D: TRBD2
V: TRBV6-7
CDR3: CASSYPPLAGEYYEQYF
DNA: TGTGCCAGCAGTTACCCCCCACTAGCGGGAGAGTACTACGAGCAGTACTTC

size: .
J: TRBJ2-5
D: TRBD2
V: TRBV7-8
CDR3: CASRSPLAGGETQYF
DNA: TGTGCCAGCAGGTCCCCACTAGCGGGGGGTGAGACCCAGTACTTC

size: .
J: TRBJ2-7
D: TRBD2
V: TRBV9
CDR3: CASSVTSGDYEQYF
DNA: TGTGCCAGCAGCGTGACTAGCGGGGACTACGAGCAGTACTTC

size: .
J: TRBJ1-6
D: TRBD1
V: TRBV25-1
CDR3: CASSDPYRGHNSPLHF
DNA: TGTGCCAGCAGTGACCCTTACAGGGGGCATAATTCACCCCTCCACTTT

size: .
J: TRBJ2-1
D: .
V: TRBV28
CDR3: CASTRPAEDFYNEQFF
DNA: TGTGCCAGCACTCGACCTGCAGAGGATTTTTACAATGAGCAGTTCTTC

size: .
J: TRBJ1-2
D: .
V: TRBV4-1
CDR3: CASSQGLAVRLPYGYTF
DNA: TGCGCCAGCAGCCAAGGGCTCGCGGTAAGGCTACCCTATGGCTACACCTTC

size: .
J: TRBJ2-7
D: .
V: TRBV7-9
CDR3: CASSLEGNRNEQYF
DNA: TGTGCCAGCAGCTTAGAGGGGAACAGAAACGAGCAGTACTTC